This TCR beta chain comes out of a study of graft-versus-host responses after intestinal transplantation. At the level of the study: Transplant types were multivisceral, liver-intestinal, or isolated intestinal. Anti-thymocyte globulin induction was given to all recipients, followed by tacrolimus and steroids for around 3 years. Study findings and constraints: The recipient marrow held GvH clones, and some of them showed up first in ileum or blood. Where graft-donor T cell macrochimerism was present, patients had high graft-versus-host to host-versus-graft clonal ratios in allografts.

This CDR3 contains 17 residues. V lost 2 bases and J lost 2, with 19 bases in between. Germline V gives CDR1 LNHDA, CDR2 SQIVND (reference sequence). Comment on this clone: Its antigen is not identified.

Sequencing used immunoSEQ multiplex PCR; TCRdb keeps in-frame clones, though not all of them. The data show tens of thousands of clones, with over 80% seen just once and about 0.5% held by the top ten. V is TRBV19 and J is TRBJ2-7; D is undetermined. Sequencing was performed on unstimulated CD8+ T cells sorted from spleen or lymph node cells, taken before intestinal transplant. This clonotype originated in a human donor who received an intestinal transplant. This CDR3 reads CASSISVLDETAYEQYF. CDR3 nucleotides: TGTGCCAGTAGTATAAGCGTCCTTGATGAGACGGCCTACGAGCAGTACTTC. Combining the CDR3 with reference TRBV19 and TRBJ2-7 gives the whole variable domain DGGITQSPKYLFRKEGQNVTLSCEQNLNHDAMYWYRQDPGQGLRLIYYSQIVNDFQKGDIAEGYSVSREKKESFPLTVTSAQKNPTAFYLCASSISVLDETAYEQYFGPGTRLTVT.